The following is a T cell receptor beta chain sequence with its context. Its target is unknown. The genomic DNA of each subset was split evenly across several immunoSEQ plates. Some clones are missing from TCRdb's copy, which holds only in-frame ones; the method was immunoSEQ multiplex PCR. The sample holds millions of clones, around 90% seen once. CDR1 and CDR2 (germline): GTSNPN, SVGIG (reference sequence). V lost 2 bases and J 4 bases, leaving 9 bases between the germline ends. The CDR3 loop spans 13 amino acids. The data were taken from a study of shared clonotypes between healthy human individuals. Notes on the study in general: The study's rarefaction showed incomplete sorted-subset sequencing despite large depth. In this cohort, only blood was sampled, and tissue repertoires likely differ.

This chain joins TRBV30 and TRBJ1-5; the D gene is possibly TRBD1 (5 bases). Sequencing input: naive CD4+ T cells sorted from blood. Subset defined: CD45RA+ positively selected. This clonotype was sampled from a man between 18 and 29 years old in good health. This CDR3 is CAWSPAGNQPQHF. CDR3 nucleotide sequence: TGTGCCTGGAGTCCGGCAGGGAATCAGCCCCAGCATTTT.